This TCR beta chain is drawn from a study of shared clonotypes between healthy human individuals. The repertoire was sequenced with immunoSEQ multiplex PCR; TCRdb's copy has only in-frame clones and lacks some. The sample holds 2 million to 2.5 million clones, 85% to 95% seen once. Input material: naive CD4+ T cells from PBMCs. Subset of the sample: CD45RA+ positively selected. The TCR originated in a man between 18 and 29 years old in good health. Some clones in this sample may be carry-over from other donors' samples.

Written as DNA, the CDR3 is TGTGCCAGCAGTCTACCGGGGACCTACGAGCAGTACTTC. It encodes CASSLPGTYEQYF. The chain carries TRBV25-1 and TRBJ2-7; a weak D match, TRBD2 (5 bases). Germline lookup yields CDR1 MGHDK and CDR2 SYGVNS. Deletions cut 5 bases from V and 2 bases from J, with 10 bases between. The CDR3 covers 13 residues.